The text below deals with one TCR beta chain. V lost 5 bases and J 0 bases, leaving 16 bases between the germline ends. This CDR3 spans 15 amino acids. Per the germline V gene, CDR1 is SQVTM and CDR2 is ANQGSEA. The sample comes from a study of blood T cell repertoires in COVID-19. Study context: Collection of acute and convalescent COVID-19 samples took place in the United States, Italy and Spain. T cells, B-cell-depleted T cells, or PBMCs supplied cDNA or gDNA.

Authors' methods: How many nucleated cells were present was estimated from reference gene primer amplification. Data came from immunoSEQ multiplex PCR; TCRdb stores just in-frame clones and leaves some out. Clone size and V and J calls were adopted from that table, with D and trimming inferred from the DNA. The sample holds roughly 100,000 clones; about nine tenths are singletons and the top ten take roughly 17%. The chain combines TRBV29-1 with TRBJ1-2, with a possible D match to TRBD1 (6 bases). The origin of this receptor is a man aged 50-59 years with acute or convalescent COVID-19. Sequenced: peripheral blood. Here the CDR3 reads CSVPPRGISNYGYTF. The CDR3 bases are TGCAGCGTTCCACCTAGGGGGATATCTAACTATGGCTACACCTTC.